This T cell receptor (beta chain) is drawn from a study of cytomegalovirus exposure and HLA in healthy donors. Primers: 60 Vbeta forward and 13 Jbeta reverse. Using immunoSEQ multiplex PCR, the repertoire was profiled, and TCRdb retains in-frame clones only, with some absent. The table records around 150,000 clones, roughly 85% of them present only once. Whole-study findings and limits: An assumption of roughly uniform sequencing depth across donors underlay the presence/absence analyses. In a later analysis, CMV-associated beta chains were mostly HLA-associated, it appeared. Highest at DRB1 and lowest at HLA-C, TCR association rates differed among HLA loci in a later analysis.

For this clone: Its antigen is undetermined.

Donors were nominally healthy when sampled, though unrecorded immune exposures were likely. V lost 11 bases to trimming and J lost 3 bases; unmatched junction nucleotides: 8. Germline values: CDR1 LNHDA, CDR2 SQIVND (reference sequence). This CDR3 has 14 amino acids. Sequenced input: PBMCs. This TCR came from a young woman in good health and CMV-seronegative. The chain combines TRBV19 with TRBJ1-5, with 9 bases lining up with TRBD1. CDR3 protein: CAGSGQGYNQPQHF. The CDR3 DNA follows: TGTGCCGGTTCGGGACAGGGATACAATCAGCCCCAGCATTTT.